The TCR beta chain described here comes from a study of T cell repertoires in ileal Crohn's disease. The data were produced by immunoSEQ multiplex PCR, yet TCRdb's version contains in-frame clones alone and is incomplete. The sample has about 13,000 clones, approximately 70% seen once; the top ten hold under 7%. This CDR3 is 13 amino acids long. V dropped 7 bases and J dropped 7 bases, with 14 bases sitting between them. CDR1 and CDR2 from the germline V gene are MNHNS and SASEGT. The V call is TRBV6-1, the J call TRBJ2-1; D uncertain. Sequencing was carried out using ileal tissue. The receptor comes from an adult with Crohn's disease. CDR3 sequence reads: CASTQQWENEQFF. The CDR3 DNA is TGTGCCAGCACTCAACAATGGGAAAATGAGCAGTTCTTC.